This T cell receptor (beta chain) was sequenced during a study of Ad26.COV2.S vaccination and SARS-CoV-2 variants. Study at large: Intramuscular Ad26.COV2.S at 5x10^10 or 1x10^11 viral particles.

V lost 5 bases, J lost 4 bases, and 2 bases stayed unmatched. Germline V gene lookup returns CDR1 SGHTA and CDR2 FQGNSA. The CDR3 covers 14 residues. Treatment here: 15 to 20 received Ad26.COV2.S at low or high dose, single or two shots; roughly five received placebo; per-sample allocation not given. Sampling happened 63 days after the first vaccine or placebo injection. Boston hosted the donor, who was an adult aged 18-55 years. An Ad26 vector carrying the Wuhan-strain SARS-CoV-2 spike served as the vaccine. Produced via immunoSEQ multiplex PCR; TCRdb's table is partial and in-frame only. The sample shows 500,000 or so clones, approximately 88% of them seen only once.

The chain uses TRBV7-2 and TRBJ2-5; 12 bases are a match to TRBD2. The sample consisted of peripheral blood, taken in a trial of Ad26.COV2.S vaccine versus placebo. The sequence came from a person between 18 and 59 years old who received the Ad26.COV2.S COVID-19 vaccine or a placebo. The CDR3 region is CASSPGLAGETQYF. The CDR3 nucleotides read TGTGCCAGCAGCCCGGGACTAGCGGGAGAGACCCAGTACTTC.